The 13 T cell receptor beta chains presented below share a single source sample, sequenced in a study of identical twins. TCRdb re-derived calls from the 5' RACE reads in MiXCR, one entry per CDR3 protein. This sample yields approximately 1.8 million distinct CDR3 sequences, of which about 32% are seen a single time; about 0.27% belongs to the top ten. The source material was cord blood. The receptors shown here come from a newborn girl in good health.

V gene TRBV7-9 combines with J gene TRBJ1-5, with 7 nucleotides matching TRBD1. From germline, CDR1 is SEHNR and CDR2 FQNEAQ (reference sequence). V gave up 4 bases and J gave up 2 bases; unmatched junction bases: 5. This CDR3 spans 15 amino acids. The CDR3 spells CASSYAGQGNQPQHF. The CDR3 region has the DNA TGTGCCAGCAGCTACGCCGGACAGGGCAATCAGCCCCAGCATTTT.

The table lists this clonotype with a count of one. The chain employs TRBV20-1 and TRBJ1-5; no reliable D call. CDR1 and CDR2 (germline): DFQATT, SNEGSKA (reference sequence). The ends were cut back, 2 bases at V and 0 bases at J, with 14 bases in the middle. This CDR3 is built from 16 residues. CDR3 sequence reads: CSARRKSGPSNQPQHF. The DNA for the CDR3 is TGCAGTGCTAGAAGGAAGTCAGGCCCTAGCAATCAGCCCCAGCATTTT.

This clonotype has only a few counts. The gene calls are TRBV27 and TRBJ2-1; 12 bases line up with TRBD2. This CDR3 has 15 residues. The trim removed 5 bases at V and 8 bases at J, leaving 7 bases unmatched. Germline CDR1 MNHEY, CDR2 SMNVEV (reference sequence). The CDR3 reads CASSLASGGEDEQFF. The CDR3 nucleotides are TGTGCCAGCAGTCTGGCTAGCGGGGGGGAGGATGAGCAGTTCTTC.

CDR3 sequence: CSARVVSGTGLAKAFF. The DNA for the CDR3 is TGCAGTGCTAGAGTGGTATCTGGGACAGGGTTGGCTAAGGCTTTCTTT. The rearrangement uses TRBV20-1 and TRBJ1-1; 9 nucleotides match TRBD1. Germline CDR1 DFQATT, CDR2 SNEGSKA (reference sequence). This CDR3 is 16 amino acids long. With 1 base clipped from V and 11 bases from J, the junction kept 17 bases outside the gene matches.

The sample holds a few counts of this clonotype. The chain combines TRBV7-2 with TRBJ1-2; possibly TRBD1 for D (5 bases). In germline, CDR1 is SGHTA, CDR2 FQGNSA. Trimming removed 1 base at V and 0 bases at J, with 9 bases between. The CDR3 covers 15 residues. CDR3 sequence (DNA): TGTGCCAGCAGCTTAGAATCCAGGGCTAACTATGGCTACACCTTC. Amino acid sequence: CASSLESRANYGYTF.

The chain uses TRBV20-1 and TRBJ2-7; perhaps TRBD1 as D (6 bases). Germline CDR1 DFQATT, CDR2 SNEGSKA (reference sequence). This CDR3 has 15 amino acids. V lost 7 bases and J 0 bases, leaving 19 bases between the germline ends. CDR3 bases: TGCAGTGTTAACCCCCGGGACACCTACTCCTACGAGCAGTACTTC. Its protein product is CSVNPRDTYSYEQYF.

The chain combines TRBV7-9 with TRBJ2-1; the D is unclear. CDR1 and CDR2 from the germline V gene are SEHNR and FQNEAQ (reference sequence). V gave up 4 bases and J gave up 1 base, with 14 bases separating them. The CDR3 length is 16 residues. CDR3 bases: TGTGCCAGCAGCTCCGCCTTATACTGGTCCTACAATGAGCAGTTCTTC. Translating gives CASSSALYWSYNEQFF. The variable domain in full, completed from reference TRBV7-9 and TRBJ2-1, reads DTGVSQNPRHKITKRGQNVTFRCDPISEHNRLYWYRQTLGQGPEFLTYFQNEAQLEKSRLLSDRFSAERPKGSFSTLEIQRTEQGDSAMYLCASSSALYWSYNEQFFGPGTRLTVL.

This clonotype was picked up a small number of times. This sequence joins TRBV5-1 and TRBJ2-1; TRBD1 matches 7 bases. Germline V gene data show CDR1 as SGHRS and CDR2 as YFSETQ. The V and J ends lost 2 bases and 3 bases, in that order; junction bases with no gene match: 8. The CDR3 loop spans 16 amino acids. Here the CDR3 DNA reads TGCGCCAGCAGCTTCTCGGGACAGACCCTCTACAATGAGCAGTTCTTC. It is translated as CASSFSGQTLYNEQFF.

This rearrangement joins TRBV15 to TRBJ2-3; 8 bases map to TRBD2. CDR3 length: 15 amino acids. The V gene end was trimmed by 7 bases and the J gene end by 2 bases; junction bases not matched to a gene: 8. Germline-derived CDR1 and CDR2 are LNHNV and YYDKDF (reference sequence). CDR3 sequence (DNA): TGTGCCACCAAGGGAGCGGGAGCTAACACAGATACGCAGTATTTT. It codes for CATKGAGANTDTQYF. Based on the CDR3 plus reference TRBV15 and TRBJ2-3, the full variable domain is DAMVIQNPRYQVTQFGKPVTLSCSQTLNHNVMYWYQQKSSQAPKLLFHYYDKDFNNEADTPDNFQSRRPNTSFCFLDIRSPGLGDTAMYLCATKGAGANTDTQYFGPGTRLTVL.

This CDR3 reads CASSGGRLTTNEKLFF. The CDR3 nucleotides read TGCGCCAGCAGCGGCGGACGGCTTACAACTAATGAAAAACTGTTTTTT. The chain uses TRBV5-1 and TRBJ1-4; no reliable D call. Germline V gene lookup returns CDR1 SGHRS and CDR2 YFSETQ. Trimming cost V 4 bases and J 0 bases, with 13 bases left between them. The CDR3 totals 16 residues.

This chain links TRBV30 with TRBJ1-2; no clear D gene. Germline lookup yields CDR1 GTSNPN and CDR2 SVGIG (reference sequence). The V gene lost 1 base and the J gene lost 1 base, with 4 bases spanning the gap. The CDR3 contains 12 residues. The CDR3 DNA reads TGTGCCTGGAGTGCCCTTAACTATGGCTACACCTTC. Translating gives CAWSALNYGYTF.

This clonotype was seen a few times. The rearrangement joins TRBV4-1 to TRBJ2-4; possibly TRBD1 for D (5 bases). V lost 3 bases to trimming and J lost 13 bases, with 16 bases between them. The CDR3 has 13 amino acids. Germline V gene sequence: CDR1 MGHRA, CDR2 YSYEKL. The CDR3 loop reads CASSHLGQGEQYF. The CDR3 region has the DNA TGCGCCAGCAGCCATCTAGGGCAGGGTGAGCAGTACTTC.

About this clonotype itself: A read error may explain this, as a much larger clone is one base away. The chain links TRBV6-4 to TRBJ2-1, with D perhaps assigned TRBD1 or TRBD2 (5 bases each). CDR3 size: 12 residues. V shed 3 bases and J shed 6 bases, with 6 bases lying between them. In germline, CDR1 is MRHNA, CDR2 SNTAGT. The CDR3 loop reads CASSDGGNEQFF. CDR3 bases: TGTGCCAGCAGTGATGGGGGCAATGAGCAGTTCTTC.